This T cell receptor (beta chain) was observed in a study of shared clonotypes between healthy human individuals. Notes on the study in general: Deeper or shallower sequencing was expected to change how clonotypes are shared among donors.

This clone was seen once. The antigen is undetermined. CD8 cells classed as naive were CD45RO-negative and positively selected for CCR7, excluding terminally differentiated effector memory CD45RA+ cells. Healthy and HIV-negative, the adult donors had no recent acute infections or vaccinations. Measured with immunoSEQ multiplex PCR; TCRdb has only the in-frame clones, and not every one. The repertoire includes approximately 2,000,000 clones, about 93% of them detected once, and over 1.5% sits in the top ten. The sequence came from a man aged 18 to 29 in good health. Some clones in this sample may be carry-over from other donors' samples. Material for sequencing was naive CD8+ T cells from PBMCs.

The CDR3 here is CASSRTPPASYEQYF. CDR3 coding DNA: TGTGCCAGCAGCCGGACGCCACCCGCTTCCTACGAGCAGTACTTC. The chain uses TRBV11-2 and TRBJ2-7; no clear D. V dropped 5 bases and J dropped 1 base, with 15 bases sitting between them. Germline V gene lookup returns CDR1 SGHAT and CDR2 FQNNGV. CDR3 length: 15 amino acids.